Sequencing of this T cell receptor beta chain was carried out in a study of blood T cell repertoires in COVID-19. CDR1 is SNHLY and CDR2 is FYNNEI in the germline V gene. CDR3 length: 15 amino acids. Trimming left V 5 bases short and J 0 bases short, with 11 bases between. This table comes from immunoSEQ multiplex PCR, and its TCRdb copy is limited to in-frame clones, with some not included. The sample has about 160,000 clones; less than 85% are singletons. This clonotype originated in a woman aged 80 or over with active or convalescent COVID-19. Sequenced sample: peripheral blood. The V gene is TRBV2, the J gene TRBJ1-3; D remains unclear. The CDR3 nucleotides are TGTGCCAGCAGTAAGGGAGTTTTCTCTGGAAACACCATATATTTT. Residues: CASSKGVFSGNTIYF.